The 5 T cell receptor beta chains below come from one sample, sequenced in a study of control samples from healthy donors and cancer patients. Sequencing was performed with immunoSEQ multiplex PCR; in TCRdb, only in-frame clones are kept and a portion is missing. The sample records about 230,000 clones, approximately 80% being singletons. Material for sequencing was PBMCs. The receptors derive from a woman in her sixties with lung cancer.

The chain carries TRBV5-1 and TRBJ1-3, with D possibly being TRBD1 (5 bases). The germline V gene encodes CDR1 SGHRS and CDR2 YFSETQ. V lost 8 bases, J lost 4 bases, and 16 bases lay in between. The CDR3 runs to 14 residues. Written as DNA, the CDR3 is TGCGCCAGTAGGGGCTCAATGGCGGGAAACACCATATATTTT. Translating it yields CASRGSMAGNTIYF.

The chain couples TRBV28 to TRBJ1-1; D call uncertain. Germline-derived CDR1 and CDR2 are MDHEN and SYDVKM. The CDR3 totals 13 residues. V lost 6 bases to trimming and J lost 0 bases, with 8 bases between them. CDR3 sequence (DNA): TGTGCCAGCAGGACATCACTGAACACTGAAGCTTTCTTT. Translation gives CASRTSLNTEAFF.

This clone has more than one count but fewer than ten. The chain joins TRBV7-9 to TRBJ1-3; tentative D call: TRBD1 (5 bases). V lost 5 bases to trimming and J lost 0 bases, with 14 bases between them. Germline V gives CDR1 SEHNR, CDR2 FQNEAQ (reference sequence). The CDR3 runs to 16 residues. The CDR3 spells CASSPPGGSSGNTIYF. The CDR3 region has the DNA TGTGCCAGCAGCCCGCCTGGGGGGAGCTCTGGAAACACCATATATTTT.

This clone was seen only a few times. The rearrangement links TRBV15 to TRBJ1-4, with D possibly being TRBD1 (5 bases). The CDR3 has 13 amino acids. Germline V gene sequence: CDR1 LNHNV, CDR2 YYDKDF (reference sequence). V was pared by 0 bases and J by 7 bases, with 6 bases between. CDR3 sequence reads: CATSRDDSEKLFF. DNA for the CDR3: TGTGCCACCAGCAGAGATGACAGTGAAAAACTGTTTTTT. Drawing the rest from reference TRBV15 and TRBJ1-4, the complete variable domain is DAMVIQNPRYQVTQFGKPVTLSCSQTLNHNVMYWYQQKSSQAPKLLFHYYDKDFNNEADTPDNFQSRRPNTSFCFLDIRSPGLGDTAMYLCATSRDDSEKLFFGSGTQLSVL.

V gene TRBV5-5 combines with J gene TRBJ1-1; a possible D gene is TRBD1 (5 bases). Germline V gene lookup returns CDR1 SGHKS and CDR2 YYEKEE (reference sequence). CDR3 length: 14 residues. V lost 3 bases, J lost 11 bases, and 20 bases lay in between. The CDR3 loop is CASSSPGSLLRAFF. The CDR3 coding sequence is TGTGCCAGCAGCTCTCCAGGGAGCTTATTGCGGGCTTTCTTT.